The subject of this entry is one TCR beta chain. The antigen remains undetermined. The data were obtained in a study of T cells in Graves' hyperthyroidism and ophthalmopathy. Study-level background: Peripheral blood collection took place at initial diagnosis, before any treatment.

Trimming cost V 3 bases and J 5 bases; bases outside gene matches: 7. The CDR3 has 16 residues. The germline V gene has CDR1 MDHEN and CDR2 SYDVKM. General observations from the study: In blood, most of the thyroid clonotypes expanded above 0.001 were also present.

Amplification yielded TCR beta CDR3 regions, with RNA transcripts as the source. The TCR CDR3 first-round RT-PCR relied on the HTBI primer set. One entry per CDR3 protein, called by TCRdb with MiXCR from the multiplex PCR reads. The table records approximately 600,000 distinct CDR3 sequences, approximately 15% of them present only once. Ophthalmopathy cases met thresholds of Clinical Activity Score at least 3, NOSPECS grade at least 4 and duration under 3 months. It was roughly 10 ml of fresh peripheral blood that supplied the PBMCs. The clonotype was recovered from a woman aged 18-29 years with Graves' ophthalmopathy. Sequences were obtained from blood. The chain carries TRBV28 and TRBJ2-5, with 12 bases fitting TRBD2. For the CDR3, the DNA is TGTGCCAGCAGTTTGTCTAGCGGGAGGGCCTGGGAGACCCAGTACTTC. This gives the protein CASSLSSGRAWETQYF.